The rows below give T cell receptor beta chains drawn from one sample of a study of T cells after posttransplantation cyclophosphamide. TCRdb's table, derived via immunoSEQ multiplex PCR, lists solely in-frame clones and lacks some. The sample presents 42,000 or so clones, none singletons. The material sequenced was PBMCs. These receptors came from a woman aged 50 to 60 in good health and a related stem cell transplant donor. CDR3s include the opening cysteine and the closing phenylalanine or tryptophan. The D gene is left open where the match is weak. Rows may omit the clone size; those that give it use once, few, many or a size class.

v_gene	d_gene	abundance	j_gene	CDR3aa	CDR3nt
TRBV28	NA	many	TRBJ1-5	CATSDKLRQPQHF	TGTGCCACCTCGGACAAGCTGCGTCAGCCCCAGCATTTT
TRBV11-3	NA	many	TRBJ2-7	CASSLAGINYEQYF	TGTGCCAGCAGCTTGGCAGGGATCAACTACGAGCAGTACTTC
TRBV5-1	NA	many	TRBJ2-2	CASSLTGSGTGELFF	TGCGCCAGCAGCTTGACAGGAAGTGGCACCGGGGAGCTGTTTTTT
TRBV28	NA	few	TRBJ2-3	CASSPAMVGVADTQYF	TGTGCCAGCAGTCCCGCCATGGTTGGAGTGGCCGATACGCAGTATTTT
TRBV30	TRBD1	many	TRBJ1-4	CAWRRDRGQNEKLFF	TGTGCCTGGAGAAGGGACAGGGGACAAAATGAAAAACTGTTTTTT
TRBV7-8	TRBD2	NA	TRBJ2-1	CASSLPGLAALSEQFF	TGTGCCAGCAGCTTACCGGGACTAGCGGCCCTTAGTGAGCAGTTCTTC
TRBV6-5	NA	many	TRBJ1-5	CASSGSGPGQPQHF	TGTGCCAGCAGTGGCAGCGGGCCGGGTCAGCCCCAGCATTTT
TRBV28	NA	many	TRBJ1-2	CASSLDRYYYGYTF	TGTGCCAGCAGCCTTGACAGGTACTACTATGGCTACACCTTC
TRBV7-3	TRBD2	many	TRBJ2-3	CASATGGLADTQYF	TGTGCCAGCGCGACGGGGGGGTTGGCAGATACGCAGTATTTT
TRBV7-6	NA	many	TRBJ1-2	CASSPRVGLGYTF	TGTGCCAGCAGCCCCCGGGTGGGGCTTGGCTACACCTTC
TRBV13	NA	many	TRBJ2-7	CASSPPGPYEQYF	TGTGCCAGCAGCCCCCCTGGCCCCTACGAGCAGTACTTC
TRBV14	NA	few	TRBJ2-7	CASSQGTVSEQYF	TGTGCCAGCAGCCAAGGGACTGTTAGCGAGCAGTACTTC
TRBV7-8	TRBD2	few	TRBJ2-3	CASSLSAGGSTDTQYF	TGTGCCAGCAGCTTATCGGCGGGGGGGAGCACAGATACGCAGTATTTT
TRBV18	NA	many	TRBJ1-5	CASSPHRKESEPQHF	TGTGCCAGCTCACCGCACCGAAAGGAGTCGGAGCCCCAGCATTTT
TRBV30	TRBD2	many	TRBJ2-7	CAWSVTRTSGRTNPYEQYF	TGTGCCTGGAGTGTAACCCGGACTAGCGGGAGGACAAACCCCTACGAGCAGTACTTC
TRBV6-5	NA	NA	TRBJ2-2	CASSAAENTGELFF	TGTGCCAGCAGTGCAGCGGAGAACACCGGGGAGCTGTTTTTT
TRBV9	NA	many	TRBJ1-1	CASSVFEGVGTEAFF	TGTGCCAGCAGCGTATTCGAGGGGGTAGGCACTGAAGCTTTCTTT
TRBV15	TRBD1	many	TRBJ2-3	CATSMSKSGTGEDTQYF	TGTGCCACCAGCATGTCCAAATCCGGGACAGGGGAGGATACGCAGTATTTT
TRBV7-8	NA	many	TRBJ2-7	CASSFRQGFEQYF	TGTGCCAGCAGCTTTCGGCAGGGCTTCGAGCAGTACTTC
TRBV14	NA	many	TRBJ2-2	CASSQDRLSATGELFF	TGTGCCAGCAGCCAAGACAGGTTAAGTGCCACCGGGGAGCTGTTTTTT
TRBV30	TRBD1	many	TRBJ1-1	CAWTGAGGFEAFF	TGTGCCTGGACAGGGGCAGGGGGCTTCGAAGCTTTCTTT
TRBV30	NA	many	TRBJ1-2	CAWSKGQGTYGYTF	TGTGCCTGGAGTAAGGGGCAGGGGACCTATGGCTACACCTTC
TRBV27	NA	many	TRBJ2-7	CASSFAGEQYF	TGTGCCAGCAGTTTTGCAGGCGAGCAGTACTTC
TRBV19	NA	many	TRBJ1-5	CASSIPVAGLGNQPQHF	TGTGCCAGTAGTATCCCGGTAGCGGGGCTAGGGAATCAGCCCCAGCATTTT
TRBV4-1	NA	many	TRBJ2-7	CASSHSQGYEQYF	TGCGCCAGCAGCCATTCACAGGGTTACGAGCAGTACTTC
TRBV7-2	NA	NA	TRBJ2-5	CASSRRGARETQYF	TGTGCCAGCAGCCGACGGGGGGCAAGGGAGACCCAGTACTTC